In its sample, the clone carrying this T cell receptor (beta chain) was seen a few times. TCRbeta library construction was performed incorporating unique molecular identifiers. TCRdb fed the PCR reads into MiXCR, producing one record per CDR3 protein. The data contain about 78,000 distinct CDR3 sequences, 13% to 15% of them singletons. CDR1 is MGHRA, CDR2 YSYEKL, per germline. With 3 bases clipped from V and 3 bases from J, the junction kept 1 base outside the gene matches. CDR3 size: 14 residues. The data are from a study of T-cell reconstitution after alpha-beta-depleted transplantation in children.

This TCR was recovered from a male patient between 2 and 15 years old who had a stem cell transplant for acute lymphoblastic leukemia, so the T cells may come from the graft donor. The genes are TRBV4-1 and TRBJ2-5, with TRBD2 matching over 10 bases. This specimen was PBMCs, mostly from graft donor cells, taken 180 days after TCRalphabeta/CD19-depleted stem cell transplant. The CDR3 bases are TGCGCCAGCAGCCAGCTAGCGGGAGAAGAGACCCAGTACTTC. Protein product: CASSQLAGEETQYF.